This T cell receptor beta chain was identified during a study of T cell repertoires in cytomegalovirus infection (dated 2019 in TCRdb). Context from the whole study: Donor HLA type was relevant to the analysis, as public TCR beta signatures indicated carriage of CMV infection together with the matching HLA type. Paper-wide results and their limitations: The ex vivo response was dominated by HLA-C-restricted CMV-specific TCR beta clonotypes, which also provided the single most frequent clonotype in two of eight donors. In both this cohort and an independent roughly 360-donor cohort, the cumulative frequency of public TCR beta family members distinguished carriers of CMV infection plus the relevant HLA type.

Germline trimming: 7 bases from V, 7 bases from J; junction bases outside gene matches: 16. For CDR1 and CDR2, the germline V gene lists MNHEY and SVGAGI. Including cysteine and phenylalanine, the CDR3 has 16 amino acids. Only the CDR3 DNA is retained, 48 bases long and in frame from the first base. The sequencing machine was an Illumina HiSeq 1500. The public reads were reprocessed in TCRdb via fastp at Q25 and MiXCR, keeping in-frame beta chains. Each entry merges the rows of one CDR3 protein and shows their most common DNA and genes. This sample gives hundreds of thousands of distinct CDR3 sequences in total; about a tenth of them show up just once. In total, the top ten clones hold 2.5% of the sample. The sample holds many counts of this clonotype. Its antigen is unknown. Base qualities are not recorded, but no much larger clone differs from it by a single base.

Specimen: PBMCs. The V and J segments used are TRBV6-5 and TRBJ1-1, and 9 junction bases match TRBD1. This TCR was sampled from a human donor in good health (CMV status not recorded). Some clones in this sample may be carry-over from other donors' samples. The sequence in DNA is TGTGCCAGCATCTACACCGCAGGGACAGGGAGGAGTGAAGCTTTCTTT. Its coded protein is CASIYTAGTGRSEAFF.